These T cell receptor beta chains were read from a single sample in a study of regulatory T cells in long-lasting Graves disease. TCRdb used MiXCR to reprocess the multiplex PCR reads, holding one entry per CDR3 protein. The sample comprises some 560,000 distinct CDR3 sequences, 15% to 20% of which are singletons, and just under 25% rests with the top ten. Separately, the same data were catalogued under a study of T cells in Graves' hyperthyroidism and ophthalmopathy.

Sequenced here: peripheral blood mononuclear cells (PBMCs), sampled at new diagnosis, from a patient treated with antithyroid drugs. These receptors all come from a middle-aged woman with Graves disease. CDR3s include the opening cysteine and the closing phenylalanine or tryptophan.

len	v_gene	CDR3aa
14	TRBV11-2	CASRSGGREETQYF
14	TRBV6-1	CASTLGMLQETQYF
14	TRBV6-1	CASSVPRLGTEAFF
19	TRBV15	CATSSVGTGAFPNTGELFF
13	TRBV7-9	CASSLPLQETQYF
16	TRBV11-2	CASSWGTGSGNSPLHF
12	TRBV5-4	CASSLSDGELFF
14	TRBV6-2/TRBV6-3	CASSLFRGPGELFF
18	TRBV29-1	CSAVVPTRQGVRNTEAFF
15	TRBV12-5	CASGLVWTSGGRQFF
13	TRBV30	CAWSRGSGEKLFF
16	TRBV4-1	CASSPLRGVANYGYTF
14	TRBV10-3	CAISPGAGFTEAFF
15	TRBV20-1	CSAILGYHSSYEQYF
21	TRBV20-1	CSARDSTPRRGLSYSNQPQHF
14	TRBV3-1	CASSRSPTKETQYF
15	TRBV7-9	CASHKGTVSGNTIYF
14	TRBV7-9	CASSFPAGGVLPSF
13	TRBV30	CAWSVGLEETQYF
15	TRBV7-2	CASSPTGGSTGELFF
16	TRBV5-5	CASSLVAGSSYNEQFF
13	TRBV20-1	CSAAWDRGYEQYF
15	TRBV11-3	CASSLEFGATYEQFF
15	TRBV30	CAWAGGGSSYNEQFF
12	TRBV27	CASRGLSYEQYF
14	TRBV28	CASSLGTGLSWYTF
13	TRBV10-3	CAIKAGLNTEAFF
14	TRBV12-3/TRBV12-4	CASSRTGVGDGYTF
13	TRBV6-1	CASLGGAKAEAFF
13	TRBV20-1	CSARTSGGNEQFF
16	TRBV5-1	CASSLESRTGYDGYTF
15	TRBV18	CASSRTRDRGSPLHF
14	TRBV27	CASSYNGYSYEQYF
15	TRBV18	CASSHDRGQGYGYTF
13	TRBV11-1	CASSFNAWEGYTF
13	TRBV12-3/TRBV12-4	CASSWGRYYEQYF
15	TRBV20-1	CSARTGQGGNTEAFF
12	TRBV12-3/TRBV12-4	CASSNMAFEQFF
16	TRBV15	CATSRKRGPTNEKLFF